The T cell receptor (beta chain) described here comes from a study of T-cell memory formation after mild COVID-19. TCRdb itself ran the 5' RACE reads through MiXCR, one entry per CDR3 protein. The sample consists of around 310,000 distinct CDR3 sequences, over 11% of them appearing once. On this clonotype: Its specificity is not known.

The CDR3 loop spans 15 amino acids. Germline trimming cut 1 base from V and 5 bases from J; bases unmatched to any gene: 1. Study-wide findings and caveats: Pre-infection memory already had some responding clones, implying cross-reactive memory joined.

Input material: PBMCs or a T cell subset sorted from them (not recorded which). The source of this sequence is a man aged 18 to 29 who had mild COVID-19 (a few samples of this study predate the infection). Cell type and time point are not known. This chain connects TRBV12-3 or TRBV12-4 to TRBJ2-3; 12 nucleotides match TRBD2. CDR3 DNA sequence: TGTGCCAGCAGTTTAGAACTAGCGGGGGGAGATACGCAGTATTTT. Translated: CASSLELAGGDTQYF.